This record looks at one TCR beta chain sequence and its context. Its antigen is currently unknown. The data are from a study of cytomegalovirus exposure and HLA in healthy donors. Healthy individuals who donated bone marrow served as the donors. General observations from the study: TCR beta sequences numbering 16,951 were associated with HLA alleles at 0.05 false discovery rate in a later analysis.

PCR amplification relied on 60 Vbeta primers (plus 13 Jbeta primers). The method was immunoSEQ multiplex PCR; TCRdb's version includes in-frame clones alone and lacks a portion of them. The repertoire includes 150,000 to 200,000 clones, around 70% of them detected once, and approximately 4.6% sits in the top ten. What was sequenced was PBMCs. The source of this sequence is a man between 18 and 35 years old in good health and CMV-seropositive.

The CDR3 bases are TGTGCCAGTACGGGGATCGTGGACTATGGCTACACCTTC. Protein product: CASTGIVDYGYTF. The chain joins TRBV2 to TRBJ1-2; D remains ambiguous. The V and J ends lost 9 bases and 3 bases respectively, with 14 bases between them. CDR3 length equals 13 residues. CDR1 and CDR2 (germline): SNHLY, FYNNEI.